Detailed here is one T cell receptor beta chain. Diagnostic assessment was based on clinical symptoms, serum thyroxine and TRAb, thyroid ultrasound and orbital computed tomography. The data were taken from a study of T cells in Graves' hyperthyroidism and ophthalmopathy. Authors of the study amplified TCR beta CDR3 regions from RNA transcripts. In the first-round RT-PCR of the TCR CDR3, the HTBI primer set was used. One entry per CDR3 protein, called by TCRdb with MiXCR from the multiplex PCR reads. The sample yields about 610,000 distinct CDR3 sequences, roughly 14% seen once. The receptor comes from a woman aged 40 to 50 with Graves' ophthalmopathy. Sequencing was carried out using blood.

This chain's CDR3 is CASSPNLGTASYEQYF. In DNA, the CDR3 is TGCGCCAGCAGCCCAAACCTCGGGACAGCCTCCTACGAGCAGTACTTC. The V and J genes are TRBV4-1 and TRBJ2-7, with TRBD1 matching 7 bases. Germline V gene data show CDR1 as MGHRA and CDR2 as YSYEKL. Germline trimming cut 4 bases from V and 0 bases from J; bases unmatched to any gene: 9. CDR3 length: 16 residues.